Below are 5 T cell receptor beta chains sequenced from a single sample in a study of memory CD4+ T cells and cytomegalovirus serostatus. Single viable CD3+CD4+CD8-CD45RO+ cells were sorted as the memory CD4+ T cells. Only in-frame clones appear in the TCRdb table, and some are missing; sequencing was by immunoSEQ multiplex PCR. The data hold over 75,000 clones, with over 70% observed a single time. Specimen: memory CD4+ T cells from blood. Every receptor here comes from an adult in good health and CMV-seropositive.

The chain is built from TRBV7-8 and TRBJ1-1; D is undetermined. Trimming shortened V by 6 bases and J by 1 base, and 9 bases separated the two germline ends. Germline CDR1 and CDR2: SGHVS and FQNEAQ. The CDR3 covers 13 residues. The CDR3: CASSLVWNTEAFF. CDR3 nucleotides: TGTGCCAGCAGTCTCGTGTGGAACACTGAAGCTTTCTTT. Full variable domain (remainder filled in from reference TRBV7-8 and TRBJ1-1): GAGVSQSPRYKVAKRGQDVALRCDPISGHVSLFWYQQALGQGPEFLTYFQNEAQLDKSGLPSDRFFAERPEGSVSTLKIQRTQQEDSAVYLCASSLVWNTEAFFGQGTRLTVV.

The rearrangement uses TRBV5-1 and TRBJ2-5; TRBD2 agrees at 9 bases. The CDR3 runs 14 residues. V lost 4 bases to trimming and J lost 5 bases; unmatched junction nucleotides: 6. CDR1 is SGHRS, CDR2 YFSETQ, per germline. CDR3 sequence: CASSPGLARETQYF. CDR3 DNA: TGCGCCAGCAGCCCCGGACTAGCGAGGGAGACCCAGTACTTC.

The V call is TRBV27, the J call TRBJ2-2; D ambiguous. Germline CDR1 reads MNHEY; CDR2 reads SMNVEV (reference sequence). This CDR3 comprises 15 residues. Trimming left V 7 bases short and J 6 bases short, with 18 bases between. As DNA, the CDR3 is TGTGCCAGCACCCAACGGGCCCTCTCGGCCGGGGAGCTGTTTTTT. Translating gives CASTQRALSAGELFF.

J is TRBJ1-2 and V is TRBV7-3, with D unclear. The V end was cut by 5 bases, the J end by 6 bases, with 16 bases between. This CDR3 comprises 14 residues. Looked up from germline, CDR1 is SGHTA and CDR2 is FQGTGA. The CDR3 bases are TGTGCCAGCAGCGCCGAGGGTCGACAACATGGCTACACCTTC. It translates to CASSAEGRQHGYTF.

The V gene is TRBV5-1, the J gene TRBJ2-6; D might be TRBD2 (5 bases). CDR3 length: 14 residues. Germline assignment: CDR1 SGHRS and CDR2 YFSETQ. V was trimmed by 4 bases and J by 2 bases, leaving 7 bases between them. The CDR3 DNA follows: TGCGCCAGCAGCACGACTACTGGGGCCAACGTCCTGACTTTC. It encodes CASSTTTGANVLTF.